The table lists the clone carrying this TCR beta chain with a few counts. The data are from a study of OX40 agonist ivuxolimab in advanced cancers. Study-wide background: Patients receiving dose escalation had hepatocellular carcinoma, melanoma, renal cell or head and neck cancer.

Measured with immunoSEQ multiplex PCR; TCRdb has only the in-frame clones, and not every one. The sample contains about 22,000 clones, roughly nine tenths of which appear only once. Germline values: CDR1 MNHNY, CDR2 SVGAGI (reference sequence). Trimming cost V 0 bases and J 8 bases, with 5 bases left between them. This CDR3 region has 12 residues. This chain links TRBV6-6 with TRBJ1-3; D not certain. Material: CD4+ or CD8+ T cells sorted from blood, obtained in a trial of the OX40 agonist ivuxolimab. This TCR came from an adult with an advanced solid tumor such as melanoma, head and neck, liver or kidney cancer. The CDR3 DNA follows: TGTGCCAGCAGTTACTCAAGTGACACCATATATTTT. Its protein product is CASSYSSDTIYF.